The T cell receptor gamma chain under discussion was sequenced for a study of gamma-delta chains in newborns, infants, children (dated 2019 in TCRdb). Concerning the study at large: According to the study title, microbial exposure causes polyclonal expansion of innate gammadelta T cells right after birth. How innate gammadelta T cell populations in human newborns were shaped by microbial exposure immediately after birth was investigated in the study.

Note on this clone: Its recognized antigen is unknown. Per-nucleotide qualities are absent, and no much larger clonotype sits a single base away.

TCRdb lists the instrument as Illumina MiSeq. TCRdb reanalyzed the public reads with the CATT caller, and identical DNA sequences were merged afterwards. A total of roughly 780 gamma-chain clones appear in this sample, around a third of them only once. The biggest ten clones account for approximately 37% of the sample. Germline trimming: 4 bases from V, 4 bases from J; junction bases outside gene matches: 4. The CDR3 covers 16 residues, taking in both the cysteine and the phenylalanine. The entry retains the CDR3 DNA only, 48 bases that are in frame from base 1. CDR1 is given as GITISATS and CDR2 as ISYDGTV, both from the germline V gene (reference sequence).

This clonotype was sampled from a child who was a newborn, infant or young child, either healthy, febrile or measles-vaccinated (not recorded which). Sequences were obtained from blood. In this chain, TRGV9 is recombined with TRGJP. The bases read TGTGCCTTGTGGGAAGCCCAAGAGTTGGGCAAAAAAATCAAGGTATTT. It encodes CALWEAQELGKKIKVF.